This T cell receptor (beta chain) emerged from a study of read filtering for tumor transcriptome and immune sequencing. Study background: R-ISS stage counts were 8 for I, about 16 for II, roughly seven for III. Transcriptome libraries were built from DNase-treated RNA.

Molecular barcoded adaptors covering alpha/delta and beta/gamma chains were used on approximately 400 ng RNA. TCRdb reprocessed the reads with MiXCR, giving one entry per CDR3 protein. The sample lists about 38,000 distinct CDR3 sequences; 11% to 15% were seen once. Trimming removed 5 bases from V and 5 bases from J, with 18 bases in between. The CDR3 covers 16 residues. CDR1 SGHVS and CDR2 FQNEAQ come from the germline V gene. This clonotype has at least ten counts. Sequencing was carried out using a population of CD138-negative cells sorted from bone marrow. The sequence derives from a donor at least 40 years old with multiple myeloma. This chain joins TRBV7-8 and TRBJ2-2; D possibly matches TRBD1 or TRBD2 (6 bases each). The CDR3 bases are TGTGCCAGCAGCCCGGGGAGGTCGAGGGGGACCGGGGAGCTGTTTTTT. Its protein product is CASSPGRSRGTGELFF.